This T cell receptor beta chain was recovered during a study of T cell responses to AZD1222 COVID-19 vaccine. TCRdb's table, derived via immunoSEQ multiplex PCR, lists solely in-frame clones and lacks some. This table has about 120,000 clones, approximately 86% appearing once. V was cut by 0 bases and J by 6 bases, with 10 bases left in between. The CDR3 consists of 14 residues. CDR1 and CDR2 from the germline V gene are LNHNV and YYDKDF (reference sequence). The starting material was peripheral blood, obtained on day 0 of AZD1222 vaccination. The chain joins TRBV15 to TRBJ2-3, with TRBD2 as a possible D gene (7 bases). This sequence originates from an adult in good health. CDR3 DNA: TGTGCCACCAGCAGAGATAGGGGGGGCGATACGCAGTATTTT. It translates to CATSRDRGGDTQYF.